These 6 T cell receptor beta chains came from one sample sequenced in a study of blood T cell repertoires in COVID-19. Measured with immunoSEQ multiplex PCR; TCRdb has only the in-frame clones, and not every one. This table holds about 34,000 clones, roughly 75% found once. Sequencing used peripheral blood. The receptors were gathered from a man at least 80 years old with active or convalescent COVID-19.

The table lists this clone with a count of one. V is TRBV19 and J is TRBJ2-1; 8 bases align to TRBD1. The CDR3 spans 18 residues. V lost 1 base to trimming and J lost 3 bases; unmatched junction nucleotides: 11. Per germline, CDR1 LNHDA and CDR2 SQIVND (reference sequence). The chain's CDR3 is CASSIAAFGTGYYNEQFF. The CDR3 nucleotides read TGTGCCAGTAGTATAGCTGCCTTTGGGACAGGCTACTACAATGAGCAGTTCTTC.

The chain uses TRBV14 and TRBJ1-1; 8 nucleotides line up with TRBD1. Germline CDR1 and CDR2: SGHDN and FVKESK. V was clipped by 0 bases and J by 2 bases; unmatched bases: 5. The CDR3 has 16 residues. CDR3 protein: CASSQDYGQGNTEAFF. The CDR3 DNA follows: TGTGCCAGCAGCCAAGATTACGGACAGGGCAACACTGAAGCTTTCTTT.

The chain employs TRBV27 and TRBJ2-1; tentatively, D is TRBD1 (5 bases). Germline V lookup: CDR1 MNHEY, CDR2 SMNVEV (reference sequence). The CDR3 totals 17 residues. V lost 4 bases, J lost 12 bases, and 28 bases lay in between. CDR3 bases: TGTGCCAGCAGTTCACCGATGAGGCAGGACACGAGCCCCGGGCAGTTCTTC. Translation gives CASSSPMRQDTSPGQFF.

The rearrangement links TRBV24-1 to TRBJ2-3, with 9 bases matching TRBD1. Losses at the gene ends were 6 bases for V and 1 base for J; bases not matched to a gene: 4. The V gene's germline CDR1 is KGHDR and CDR2 SFDVKD. The CDR3 covers 15 residues. The CDR3 sequence is CATSTGQGRTDTQYF. DNA of the CDR3: TGTGCCACCAGTACGGGACAGGGTCGCACAGATACGCAGTATTTT.

This chain connects TRBV15 to TRBJ2-1, with a weak D call TRBD1 (6 bases). Germline loops: CDR1 LNHNV, CDR2 YYDKDF (reference sequence). This CDR3 comprises 14 residues. V lost 0 bases, J lost 10 bases, and 13 bases lay in between. CDR3 sequence: CATSRDAAGAEQFF. CDR3 DNA: TGTGCCACCAGCAGAGATGCCGCAGGGGCCGAGCAGTTCTTC.

CDR3 region: CASSLAGPDTQYF. The CDR3 bases are TGTGCCAGCAGCTTGGCAGGGCCAGATACGCAGTATTTT. The chain has TRBV5-4 and TRBJ2-3; a weak D match, TRBD1 (5 bases). This CDR3 has 13 amino acids. The V gene lost 0 bases and the J gene lost 4 bases, with 6 bases spanning the gap. CDR1 and CDR2 from the germline V gene are SGHNT and YYREEE (reference sequence).